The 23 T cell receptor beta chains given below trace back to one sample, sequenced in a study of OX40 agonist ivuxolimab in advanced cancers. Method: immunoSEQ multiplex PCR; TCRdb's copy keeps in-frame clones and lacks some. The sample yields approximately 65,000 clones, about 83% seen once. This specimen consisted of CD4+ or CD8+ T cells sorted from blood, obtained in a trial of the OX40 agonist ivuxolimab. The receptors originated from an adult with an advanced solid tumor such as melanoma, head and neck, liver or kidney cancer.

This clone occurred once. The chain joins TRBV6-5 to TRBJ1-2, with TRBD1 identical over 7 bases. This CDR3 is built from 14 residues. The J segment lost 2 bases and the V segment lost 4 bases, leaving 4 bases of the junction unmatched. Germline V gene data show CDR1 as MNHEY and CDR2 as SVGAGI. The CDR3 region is CASSSGTVNYGYTF. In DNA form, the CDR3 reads TGTGCCAGCAGTTCCGGGACAGTAAACTATGGCTACACCTTC.

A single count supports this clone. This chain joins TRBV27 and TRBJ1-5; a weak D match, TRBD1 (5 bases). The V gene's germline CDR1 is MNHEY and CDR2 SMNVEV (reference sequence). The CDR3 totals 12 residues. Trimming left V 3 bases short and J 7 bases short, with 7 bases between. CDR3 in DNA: TGTGCCAGCAGTTTTGAGGGGCAGCCCCAGCATTTT. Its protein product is CASSFEGQPQHF.

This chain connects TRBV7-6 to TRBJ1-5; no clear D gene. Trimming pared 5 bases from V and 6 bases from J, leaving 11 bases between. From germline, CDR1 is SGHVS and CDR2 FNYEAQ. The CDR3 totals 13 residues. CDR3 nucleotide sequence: TGTGCCAGCAGCCGCGACTATGGTCAGCCCCAGCATTTT. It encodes CASSRDYGQPQHF. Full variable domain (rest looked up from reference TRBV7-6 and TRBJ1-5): GAGVSQSPRYKVTKRGQDVALRCDPISGHVSLYWYRQALGQGPEFLTYFNYEAQQDKSGLPNDRFSAERPEGSISTLTIQRTEQRDSAMYRCASSRDYGQPQHFGDGTRLSIL.

The CDR3 DNA sequence: TGTGCCAGCAGTTACTCGGGAGCGCCTCAAGAGACCCAGTACTTC. Residues: CASSYSGAPQETQYF. The genes are TRBV6-5 and TRBJ2-5, with D possibly matching TRBD2 (5 bases). The CDR3 extends over 15 amino acids. In germline, CDR1 is MNHEY, CDR2 SVGAGI. V lost 0 bases to trimming and J lost 2 bases, with 10 bases between them.

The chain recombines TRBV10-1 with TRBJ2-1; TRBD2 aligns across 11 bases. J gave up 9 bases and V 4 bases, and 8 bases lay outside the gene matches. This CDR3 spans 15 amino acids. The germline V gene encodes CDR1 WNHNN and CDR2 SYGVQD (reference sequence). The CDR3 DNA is TGCGCCAGCAGTGTATTAGCGGGAGGGCCGGTTGAGCAGTTCTTC. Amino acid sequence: CASSVLAGGPVEQFF.

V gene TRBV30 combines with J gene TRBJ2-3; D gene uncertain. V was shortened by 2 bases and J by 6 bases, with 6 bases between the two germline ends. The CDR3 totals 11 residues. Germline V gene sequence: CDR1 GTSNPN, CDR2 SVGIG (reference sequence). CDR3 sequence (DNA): TGTGCCTGGAGTCTTGGCGATACGCAGTATTTT. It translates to CAWSLGDTQYF. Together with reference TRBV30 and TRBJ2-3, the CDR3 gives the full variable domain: SQTIHQWPATLVQPVGSPLSLECTVEGTSNPNLYWYRQAAGRGLQLLFYSVGIGQISSEVPQNLSASRPQDRQFILSSKKLLLSDSGFYLCAWSLGDTQYFGPGTRLTVL.

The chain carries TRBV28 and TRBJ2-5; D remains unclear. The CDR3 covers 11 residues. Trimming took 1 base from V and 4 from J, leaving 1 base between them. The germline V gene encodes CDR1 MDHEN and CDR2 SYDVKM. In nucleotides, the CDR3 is TGTGCCAGCAGTTTATTAGAGACCCAGTACTTC. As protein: CASSLLETQYF.

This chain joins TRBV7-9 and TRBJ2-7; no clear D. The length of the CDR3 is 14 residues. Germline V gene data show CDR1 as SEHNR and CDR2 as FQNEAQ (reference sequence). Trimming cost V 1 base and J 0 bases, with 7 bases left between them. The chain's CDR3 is CASSLESSSYEQYF. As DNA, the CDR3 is TGTGCCAGCAGCTTAGAATCAAGCTCCTACGAGCAGTACTTC.

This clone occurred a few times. The CDR3 region has the DNA TGTGCCAGCACCCTGAGGGGGCAAGAGACCCAGTACTTC. This translates into CASTLRGQETQYF. This chain joins TRBV7-9 and TRBJ2-5; TRBD1 might be the D (6 bases). Trimming took off 7 bases at V and 2 bases at J, with 11 bases between the two ends. Germline V gene data show CDR1 as SEHNR and CDR2 as FQNEAQ (reference sequence). The CDR3 spans 13 residues.

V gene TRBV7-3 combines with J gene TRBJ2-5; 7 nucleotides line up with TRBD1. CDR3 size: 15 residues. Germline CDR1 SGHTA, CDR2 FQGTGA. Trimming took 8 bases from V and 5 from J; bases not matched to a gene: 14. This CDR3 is CASGRQGQFGETQYF. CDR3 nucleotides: TGTGCCAGCGGGCGACAGGGCCAGTTCGGTGAGACCCAGTACTTC. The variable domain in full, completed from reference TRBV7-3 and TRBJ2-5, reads GAGVSQTPSNKVTEKGKYVELRCDPISGHTALYWYRQSLGQGPEFLIYFQGTGAADDSGLPNDRFFAVRPEGSVSTLKIQRTERGDSAVYLCASGRQGQFGETQYFGPGTRLLVL.

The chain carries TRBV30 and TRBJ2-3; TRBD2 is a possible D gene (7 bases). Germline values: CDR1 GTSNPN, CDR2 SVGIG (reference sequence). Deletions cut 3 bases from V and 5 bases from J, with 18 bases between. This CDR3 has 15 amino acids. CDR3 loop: CAWSYPRGAKDTQYF. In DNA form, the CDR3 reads TGTGCCTGGAGCTATCCTCGGGGGGCGAAAGATACGCAGTATTTT.

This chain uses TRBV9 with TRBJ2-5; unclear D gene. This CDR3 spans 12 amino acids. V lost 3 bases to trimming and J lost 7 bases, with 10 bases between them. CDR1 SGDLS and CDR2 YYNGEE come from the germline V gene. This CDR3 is CASSEMTGTQYF. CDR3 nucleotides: TGTGCCAGCAGCGAGATGACGGGGACCCAGTACTTC.

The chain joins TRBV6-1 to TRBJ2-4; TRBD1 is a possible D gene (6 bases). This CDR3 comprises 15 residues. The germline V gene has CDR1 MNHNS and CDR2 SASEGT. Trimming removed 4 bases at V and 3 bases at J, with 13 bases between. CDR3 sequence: CASSGMDSIKNIQYF. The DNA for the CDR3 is TGTGCCAGCAGTGGGATGGACAGTATCAAAAACATTCAGTACTTC.

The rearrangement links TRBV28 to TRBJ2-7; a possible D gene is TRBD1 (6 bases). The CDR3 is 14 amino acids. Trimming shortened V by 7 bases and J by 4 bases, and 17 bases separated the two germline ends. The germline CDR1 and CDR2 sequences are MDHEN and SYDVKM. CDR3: CASKGDWGRYEQYF. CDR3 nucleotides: TGTGCCAGCAAGGGGGATTGGGGGCGGTACGAGCAGTACTTC.

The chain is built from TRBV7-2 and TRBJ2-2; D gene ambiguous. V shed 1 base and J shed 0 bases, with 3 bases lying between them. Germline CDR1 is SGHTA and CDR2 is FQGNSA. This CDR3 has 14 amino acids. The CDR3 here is CASSLVPNTGELFF. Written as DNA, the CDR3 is TGTGCCAGCAGCTTAGTACCGAACACCGGGGAGCTGTTTTTT. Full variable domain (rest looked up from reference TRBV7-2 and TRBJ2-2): GAGVSQSPSNKVTEKGKDVELRCDPISGHTALYWYRQSLGQGLEFLIYFQGNSAPDKSGLPSDRFSAERTGGSVSTLTIQRTQQEDSAVYLCASSLVPNTGELFFGEGSRLTVL.

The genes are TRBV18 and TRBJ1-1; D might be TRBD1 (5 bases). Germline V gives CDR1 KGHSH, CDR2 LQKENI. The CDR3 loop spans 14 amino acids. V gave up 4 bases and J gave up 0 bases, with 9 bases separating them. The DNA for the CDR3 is TGTGCCAGCTCACAGACAGTATTGAACACTGAAGCTTTCTTT. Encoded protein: CASSQTVLNTEAFF.

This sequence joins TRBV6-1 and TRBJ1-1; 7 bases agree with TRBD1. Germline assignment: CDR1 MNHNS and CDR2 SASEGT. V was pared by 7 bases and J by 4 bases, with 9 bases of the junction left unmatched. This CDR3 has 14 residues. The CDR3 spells CASTSQGVGTEAFF. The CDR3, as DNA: TGTGCCAGCACCTCTCAGGGGGTGGGCACTGAAGCTTTCTTT.

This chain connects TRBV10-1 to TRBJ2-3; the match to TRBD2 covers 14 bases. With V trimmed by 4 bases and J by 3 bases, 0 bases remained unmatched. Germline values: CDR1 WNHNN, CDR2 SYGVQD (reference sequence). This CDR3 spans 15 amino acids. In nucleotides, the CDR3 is TGCGCCAGCAGTGGGACTAGCGGGAGGACAGATACGCAGTATTTT. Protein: CASSGTSGRTDTQYF.

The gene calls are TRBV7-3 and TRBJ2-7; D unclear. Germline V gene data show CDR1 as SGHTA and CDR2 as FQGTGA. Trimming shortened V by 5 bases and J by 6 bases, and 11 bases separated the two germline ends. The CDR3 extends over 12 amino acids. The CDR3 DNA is TGTGCCAGCAGCCTGACGTCCGGCGAGCAGTACTTC. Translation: CASSLTSGEQYF. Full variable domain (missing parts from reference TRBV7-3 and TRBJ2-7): GAGVSQTPSNKVTEKGKYVELRCDPISGHTALYWYRQSLGQGPEFLIYFQGTGAADDSGLPNDRFFAVRPEGSVSTLKIQRTERGDSAVYLCASSLTSGEQYFGPGTRLTVT.

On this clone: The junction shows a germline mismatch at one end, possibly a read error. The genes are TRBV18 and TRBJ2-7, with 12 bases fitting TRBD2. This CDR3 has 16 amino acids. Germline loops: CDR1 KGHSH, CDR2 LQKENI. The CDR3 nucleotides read TGTGCCAGCTCACCACCCGGACTAGCGGGAACCTATGAGCAGTACTTC. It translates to CASSPPGLAGTYEQYF.

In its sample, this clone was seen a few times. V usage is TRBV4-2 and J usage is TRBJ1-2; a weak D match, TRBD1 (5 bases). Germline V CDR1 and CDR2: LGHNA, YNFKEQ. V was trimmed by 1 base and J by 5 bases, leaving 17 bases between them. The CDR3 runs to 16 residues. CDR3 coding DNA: TGTGCCAGCAGCCAAGTAGGAGAGGGGCGAGGGTATGGCTACACCTTC. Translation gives CASSQVGEGRGYGYTF.

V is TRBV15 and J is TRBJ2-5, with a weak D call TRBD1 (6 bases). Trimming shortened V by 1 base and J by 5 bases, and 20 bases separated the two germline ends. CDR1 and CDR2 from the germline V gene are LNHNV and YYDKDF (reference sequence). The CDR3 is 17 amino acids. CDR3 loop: CATSRGLGAEAGETQYF. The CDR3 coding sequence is TGTGCCACCAGCAGAGGGTTGGGGGCCGAAGCCGGGGAGACCCAGTACTTC.

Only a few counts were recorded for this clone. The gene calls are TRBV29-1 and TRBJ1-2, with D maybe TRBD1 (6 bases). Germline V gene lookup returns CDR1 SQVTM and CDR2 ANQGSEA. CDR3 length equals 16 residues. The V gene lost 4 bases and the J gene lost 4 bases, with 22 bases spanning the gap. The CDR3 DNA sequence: TGCAGCGTTGCCCCTTGGCGGGGGGCAGGTTCCTATGGCTACACCTTC. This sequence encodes CSVAPWRGAGSYGYTF.